This T cell receptor (beta chain) was sequenced for a study of T cell responses to AZD1222 COVID-19 vaccine. General study findings and limits: Spike-specific TCR breadth and depth went up after people got two AZD1222 doses. Regions 160-218 and 743-854 held dominance among vaccine-associated CD4 TCRs, which spanned spike. All repertoire sampling was performed exclusively after the peak T cell response. Reportedly, nearly half the spike-specific TCRs target unmutated variant regions.

Note on this clone: Its antigen is unidentified.

Repertoires were generated with immunoSEQ multiplex PCR, while TCRdb's copy carries only in-frame clones and drops some. Of 200,000 or so clones listed, approximately 94% are singletons. The CDR3 sequence is 15 residues long. CDR1 is LNHDA, CDR2 SQIVND, per germline (reference sequence). V gave up 3 bases and J gave up 3 bases, with 14 bases separating them. This sequence was found in an adult in good health. The specimen comprised peripheral blood, sampled on day 0 of MenACWY control vaccination. The chain uses TRBV19 and TRBJ1-2; D is uncertain. The CDR3 loop is CASSMGLGFDYGYTF. The DNA for the CDR3 is TGTGCCAGTAGTATGGGCTTGGGGTTCGACTATGGCTACACCTTC.